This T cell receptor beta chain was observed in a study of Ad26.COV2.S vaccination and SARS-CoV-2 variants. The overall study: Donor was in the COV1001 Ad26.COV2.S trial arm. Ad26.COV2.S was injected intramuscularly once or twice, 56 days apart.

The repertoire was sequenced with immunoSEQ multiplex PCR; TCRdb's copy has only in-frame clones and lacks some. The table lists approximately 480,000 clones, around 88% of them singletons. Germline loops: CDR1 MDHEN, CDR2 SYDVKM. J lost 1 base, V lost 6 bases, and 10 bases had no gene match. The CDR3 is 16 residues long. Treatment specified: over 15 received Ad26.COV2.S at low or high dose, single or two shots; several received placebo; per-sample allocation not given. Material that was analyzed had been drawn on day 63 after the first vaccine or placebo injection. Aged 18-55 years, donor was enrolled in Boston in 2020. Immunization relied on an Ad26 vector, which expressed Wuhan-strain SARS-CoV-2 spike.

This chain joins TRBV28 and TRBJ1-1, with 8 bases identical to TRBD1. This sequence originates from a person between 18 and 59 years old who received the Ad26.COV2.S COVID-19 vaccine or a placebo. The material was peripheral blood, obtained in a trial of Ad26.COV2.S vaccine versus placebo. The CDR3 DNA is TGTGCCAGCAGGCCAGGGGGCGCTAGGTCGAACACTGAAGCTTTCTTT. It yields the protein CASRPGGARSNTEAFF. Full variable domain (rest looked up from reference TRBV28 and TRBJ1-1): DVKVTQSSRYLVKRTGEKVFLECVQDMDHENMFWYRQDPGLGLRLIYFSYDVKMKEKGDIPEGYSVSREKKERFSLILESASTNQTSMYLCASRPGGARSNTEAFFGQGTRLTVV.